This TCR beta chain was observed in a study of blood T cells in healthy people across ages. A word on this clonotype: Its target is not known.

Study conclusions and caveats: Shifts in expanded clonotypes may have been confounded by donor CMV status, which was unknown.

Primers used in a second PCR of roughly 6 to 12 cycles were a sample-barcoded 5' primer and a J-beta primer mix. Carrying 12 random nucleotides, a template-switch adaptor labeled each individual cDNA molecule. TCRdb itself ran the 5' RACE reads through MiXCR, one entry per CDR3 protein. The sample holds roughly 1.9 million distinct CDR3 sequences; about 39% are singletons and the top ten take more than 20%. Each sample used at least 6 million PBMCs. In germline, CDR1 is LNHDA, CDR2 SQIVND (reference sequence). The CDR3 length is 14 residues. Trimming took 7 bases from V and 8 from J, leaving 20 bases between them.

The chain recombines TRBV19 with TRBJ1-2; D perhaps matches TRBD1 (6 bases). Material for sequencing was blood. The clonotype was recovered from a human donor in good health. The CDR3 coding sequence is TGTGCCAGTACCCCGACAGGCTCAGGTGGAGGCTACACCTTC. It translates to CASTPTGSGGGYTF.